The 21 T cell receptor beta chains below come from one sample, sequenced in a study of cytomegalovirus exposure and HLA in healthy donors. Assay: immunoSEQ multiplex PCR; the TCRdb copy retains only in-frame clones and omits some. The sample includes around 350,000 clones, 86% of them seen just once. Sequencing input: PBMCs. Receptors originate from a woman under 30 in good health and CMV-seronegative.

This chain links TRBV2 with TRBJ2-3; a weak D match, TRBD2 (6 bases). V was pared by 7 bases and J by 2 bases, with 7 bases between. Germline lookup yields CDR1 SNHLY and CDR2 FYNNEI. This CDR3 spans 12 amino acids. CDR3 bases: TGTGCCAGCAAGGGACTCACAGATACGCAGTATTTT. It encodes CASKGLTDTQYF.

The chain recombines TRBV28 with TRBJ2-5, with TRBD1 matching over 8 bases. The CDR3 consists of 15 residues. Unmatched junction bases numbered 8, after V lost 5 bases and J lost 3 bases. Per the germline V gene, CDR1 is MDHEN and CDR2 is SYDVKM. The CDR3 here is CASSPHDRGKETQYF. The DNA of the CDR3 is TGTGCCAGCAGTCCCCATGACAGGGGCAAAGAGACCCAGTACTTC. Full variable domain (remainder filled in from reference TRBV28 and TRBJ2-5): DVKVTQSSRYLVKRTGEKVFLECVQDMDHENMFWYRQDPGLGLRLIYFSYDVKMKEKGDIPEGYSVSREKKERFSLILESASTNQTSMYLCASSPHDRGKETQYFGPGTRLLVL.

This clone was recorded once. The chain recombines TRBV30 with TRBJ2-3; 14 positions match TRBD2. J was trimmed by 8 bases and V by 1 base; bases with no gene match: 2. The CDR3 totals 14 residues. Per the germline V gene, CDR1 is GTSNPN and CDR2 is SVGIG (reference sequence). The CDR3 loop reads CAWSAGTSGSTQYF. CDR3 coding DNA: TGTGCCTGGAGTGCCGGGACTAGCGGGAGTACGCAGTATTTT.

The chain uses TRBV9 and TRBJ1-1; possible D gene TRBD1, 5 bases. Germline loops: CDR1 SGDLS, CDR2 YYNGEE. V lost 1 base to trimming and J lost 1 base, with 11 bases between them. The CDR3 covers 15 residues. The CDR3 DNA reads as TGTGCCAGCAGCGTATGGGGGGTCTCGAACACTGAAGCTTTCTTT. Its protein product is CASSVWGVSNTEAFF. The full variable domain, its missing parts supplied by reference TRBV9 and TRBJ1-1, is DSGVTQTPKHLITATGQRVTLRCSPRSGDLSVYWYQQSLDQGLQFLIQYYNGEERAKGNILERFSAQQFPDLHSELNLSSLELGDSALYFCASSVWGVSNTEAFFGQGTRLTVV.

CDR3 bases: TGTGCCAGCAGTTACTCGGGGGGGCCTGGGGAGCTGTTTTTT. This translates into CASSYSGGPGELFF. The chain couples TRBV6-6 to TRBJ2-2; D might be TRBD2 (7 bases). V was shortened by 0 bases and J by 8 bases, with 10 bases between the two germline ends. CDR3 length equals 14 residues. Germline loops: CDR1 MNHNY, CDR2 SVGAGI (reference sequence).

The chain links TRBV7-8 to TRBJ2-7, with D tentatively TRBD1 (6 bases). V dropped 1 base and J dropped 7 bases, with 11 bases sitting between them. Per germline, CDR1 SGHVS and CDR2 FQNEAQ. The CDR3 runs to 13 residues. The CDR3, as DNA: TGTGCCAGCAGCTTAGACAGGGTTCGAGAGCAGTACTTC. It specifies CASSLDRVREQYF.

About this clone: The junction does not match germline at one end; this may be a read error. CDR3 sequence: CASTLIGDGNIQYF. As DNA, the CDR3 is TGTGCCAGCACCTTAATAGGGGATGGAAACATTCAGTACTTC. The gene calls are TRBV7-9 and TRBJ2-4, with D tentatively TRBD1 (5 bases). The CDR3 sequence is 14 residues long. From germline, CDR1 is SEHNR and CDR2 FQNEAQ (reference sequence). The full variable domain, completed using reference TRBV7-9 and TRBJ2-4, is DTGVSQNPRHKITKRGQNVTFRCDPISEHNRLYWYRQTLGQGPEFLTYFQNEAQLEKSRLLSDRFSAERPKGSFSTLEIQRTEQGDSAMYLCASTLIGDGNIQYFGAGTRLSVL.

This clone was detected only a few times. The rearrangement uses TRBV28 and TRBJ2-7; a weak D match, TRBD1 (6 bases). With 10 bases removed from V and 12 bases from J, the gap between germline ends came to 16 bases. Per germline, CDR1 MDHEN and CDR2 SYDVKM. The CDR3 has 10 amino acids. CDR3: CATFSDSTYF. The CDR3 DNA is TGTGCCACTTTCTCGGACAGCACGTACTTC.

The V call is TRBV5-1, the J call TRBJ1-1; D is undetermined. The germline gives CDR1 SGHRS, CDR2 YFSETQ. The V and J ends lost 0 bases and 1 base respectively, with 7 bases between them. CDR3 length: 14 amino acids. In DNA form, the CDR3 reads TGCGCCAGCAGCTTGGATTCAGGGAACACTGAAGCTTTCTTT. Its translation: CASSLDSGNTEAFF.

The chain joins TRBV9 to TRBJ2-2; 8 bases line up with TRBD1. Germline values: CDR1 SGDLS, CDR2 YYNGEE. The CDR3 is made up of 16 amino acids. The V and J ends lost 3 bases and 7 bases, in that order; junction bases with no gene match: 11. In nucleotides, the CDR3 is TGTGCCAGCAGCGCCGGACAGGGAATTTCGAACGGGGAGCTGTTTTTT. Its translation is CASSAGQGISNGELFF.

The V and J genes are TRBV5-1 and TRBJ2-1; 8 bases are shared with TRBD2. The germline V gene has CDR1 SGHRS and CDR2 YFSETQ. V shed 5 bases, J shed 0 bases, and the junction held 4 bases outside the gene matches. The CDR3 sequence is 15 residues long. For the CDR3, the DNA is TGCGCCAGCAGAATAGCGGGACCCTCCTACAATGAGCAGTTCTTC. Translation: CASRIAGPSYNEQFF. The full variable domain, in which reference TRBV5-1 and TRBJ2-1 provide the parts outside the CDR3, is KAGVTQTPRYLIKTRGQQVTLSCSPISGHRSVSWYQQTPGQGLQFLFEYFSETQRNKGNFPGRFSGRQFSNSRSEMNVSTLELGDSALYLCASRIAGPSYNEQFFGPGTRLTVL.

J is TRBJ2-1 and V is TRBV28; 8 positions agree with TRBD2. The CDR3 is made up of 17 amino acids. Germline V gene data show CDR1 as MDHEN and CDR2 as SYDVKM. V shed 2 bases and J 0 bases; nucleotides not matched to a gene: 6. The CDR3 region has the DNA TGTGCCAGCAGTTTAGCAGCTAGCGGGCGCTCCTACAATGAGCAGTTCTTC. Amino acid sequence: CASSLAASGRSYNEQFF.

This chain links TRBV18 with TRBJ1-1; D is possibly TRBD1 (5 bases). Trimming pared 6 bases from V and 2 bases from J, leaving 10 bases between. The V gene's germline CDR1 is KGHSH and CDR2 LQKENI. There are 13 residues in the CDR3. CDR3 residues: CASSQGRNTEAFF. The CDR3 DNA sequence: TGTGCCAGCTCCCAGGGAAGAAACACTGAAGCTTTCTTT.

This chain joins TRBV29-1 and TRBJ1-1, with D perhaps TRBD1 (5 bases). Germline V gives CDR1 SQVTM, CDR2 ANQGSEA. The V end lost 7 bases, the J end lost 0 bases, and 27 bases lay between the germline ends. The CDR3 runs 18 residues. CDR3 residues: CSAKALLWEGTMNTEAFF. CDR3 sequence (DNA): TGCAGCGCTAAAGCCCTCCTCTGGGAGGGGACCATGAACACTGAAGCTTTCTTT.

The chain links TRBV6-4 to TRBJ2-7; 8 bases fit TRBD1. This CDR3 contains 13 residues. Trimming took 4 bases from V and 6 from J; bases not matched to a gene: 5. In germline, CDR1 is MRHNA, CDR2 SNTAGT. This CDR3 is CASSASQGGEQYF. As DNA, the CDR3 is TGTGCCAGCAGTGCCTCACAGGGGGGCGAGCAGTACTTC.

The V and J genes are TRBV19 and TRBJ2-3, with 11 bases matching TRBD2. The CDR3 runs to 16 residues. CDR1 and CDR2 from the germline V gene are LNHDA and SQIVND (reference sequence). After removal of 1 base from V and 3 bases from J, the junction contained 3 bases not matched to a gene. CDR3 DNA: TGTGCCAGTAGTATAGGTAGCGGGGGGGATACAGATACGCAGTATTTT. Its protein is CASSIGSGGDTDTQYF.

This CDR3 reads CASTPGSRPFDGYTF. CDR3 nucleotide sequence: TGTGCCAGCACCCCAGGCTCAAGGCCCTTTGATGGCTACACCTTC. The chain has TRBV11-2 and TRBJ1-2; D not certain. The V end was cut by 7 bases, the J end by 6 bases, with 21 bases between. The germline gives CDR1 SGHAT, CDR2 FQNNGV. The CDR3 spans 15 residues.

The rearrangement uses TRBV19 and TRBJ2-7; TRBD2 matches at 9 bases. The CDR3 length is 14 residues. V was clipped by 6 bases and J by 6 bases; unmatched bases: 9. Germline-derived CDR1 and CDR2 are LNHDA and SQIVND (reference sequence). The CDR3 DNA is TGTGCCAGTAGGAAGGGGCTAGCGGGGACCGAGCAGTACTTC. Its translation is CASRKGLAGTEQYF.

V gene TRBV7-9 combines with J gene TRBJ2-7; the D gene is possibly TRBD2 (6 bases). Germline CDR1 SEHNR, CDR2 FQNEAQ (reference sequence). V dropped 6 bases and J dropped 7 bases, with 25 bases sitting between them. The CDR3 totals 16 residues. The CDR3 DNA is TGTGCCAGCAGAGTCGGGAGTTTCAATGAGGTCGGAGAGCAGTACTTC. Protein product: CASRVGSFNEVGEQYF.

This chain connects TRBV7-9 to TRBJ1-5; 8 nucleotides agree with TRBD1. This CDR3 has 15 residues. V gave up 1 base and J gave up 6 bases; unmatched junction bases: 5. CDR1 and CDR2 (germline): SEHNR, FQNEAQ (reference sequence). CDR3 nucleotide sequence: TGTGCCAGCAGCTTAGGCGGACAGGGTGGTCAGCCCCAGCATTTT. Protein: CASSLGGQGGQPQHF.

This chain connects TRBV25-1 to TRBJ2-1; 8 bases fit TRBD1. In germline, CDR1 is MGHDK, CDR2 SYGVNS. V lost 2 bases and J lost 11; bases outside the gene matches: 14. This CDR3 contains 16 residues. The CDR3 bases are TGTGCCAGCAGTGAAGGTGGCGGGACAGGAGTCGTAAAGCAGTTCTTC. Translated: CASSEGGGTGVVKQFF.